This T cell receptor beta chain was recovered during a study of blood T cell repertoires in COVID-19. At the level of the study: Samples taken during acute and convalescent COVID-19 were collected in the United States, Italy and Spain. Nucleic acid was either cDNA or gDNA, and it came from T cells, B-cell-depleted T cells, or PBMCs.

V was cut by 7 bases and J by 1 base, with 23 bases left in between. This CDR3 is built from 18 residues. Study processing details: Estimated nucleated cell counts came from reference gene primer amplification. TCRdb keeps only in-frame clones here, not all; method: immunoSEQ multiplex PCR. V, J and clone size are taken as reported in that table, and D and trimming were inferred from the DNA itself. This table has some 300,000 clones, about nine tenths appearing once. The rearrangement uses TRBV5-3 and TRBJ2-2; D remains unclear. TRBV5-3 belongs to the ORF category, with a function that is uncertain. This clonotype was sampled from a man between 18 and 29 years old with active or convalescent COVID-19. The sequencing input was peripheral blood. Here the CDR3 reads CARPCPTGRVLNTGELFF. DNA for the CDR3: TGTGCCAGACCTTGCCCCACCGGCCGGGTCCTGAACACCGGGGAGCTGTTTTTT.